The rows below give T cell receptor beta chains drawn from one sample of a study of blood T cell repertoires in COVID-19. Libraries were prepared by immunoSEQ multiplex PCR; TCRdb keeps only in-frame clonotypes and omits some of them. The table has 200,000 to 300,000 clones, around 88% seen once. Source material: PBMCs or T cells enriched from blood (not recorded which). The origin of the receptors is a woman aged 40 to 50 with acute COVID-19. CDR3s leave out the opening cysteine and the closing phenylalanine or tryptophan. A D gene is named only where the DNA matches it firmly. Not all rows give a size; the values are once, few, many and, for expanded clones, a class.

d_call clone_size v_call cdr3_aa
TRBD1 - TRBV30 AWSPGTGNGLSGYT
- once TRBV30 AVGSGVRTEAF
TRBD2 - TRBV10-1 ASSERASGSTTDTQY
TRBD1 - TRBV10-2 ASSETGGLGYT
- - TRBV12-2 ASRFGRTCQPQH
TRBD2 - TRBV19 ASSKFLAGGTDTQY
TRBD2 once TRBV9 ASSATSGWEQF
TRBD2 - TRBV14 ASSPPGLAGVETQY
- - TRBV18 ASSQATSADTQY
- - TRBV19 ASSMAGHTEAF
TRBD2 - TRBV7-2 ASSLIAGGRETQY
TRBD1 - TRBV7-8 ASSYSQGVETQY
- - TRBV20-1 SASQGTYGYT
- - TRBV6-5 ASRAQGASGNTIY
- - TRBV24-1 ATSDPGKQGSGYT
- - TRBV4-3 ASSQVAGQYTGELF
- few TRBV6-5 ASSYSGTQLRRYT
- - TRBV7-8 ASSFTGWAEAF
- - TRBV5-1 ASSSEGSGTDTQY
TRBD1 - TRBV14 ASSHQGTVYGYT
- few TRBV9 ASSVAHSPTNEKLF
TRBD2 - TRBV15 ATSRDRGEGSYNEQF
TRBD1 - TRBV9 ASNRETGGTTEAF
- - TRBV7-2 ASSLRGVELYGYT
TRBD2 once TRBV5-1 ASSPSGISTDTQY
TRBD1 - TRBV6-5 ASSLDRASNQPQH
TRBD1 - TRBV5-6 ASSQDLGQGNIQY
- - TRBV19 ATKKDFGFETQY
- - TRBV12-3/TRBV12-4 ASSLAENGYT
- once TRBV6-5 ASSLPGGAQPQH
- - TRBV7-7 ASSLVADNTDTQY
TRBD1 - TRBV9 ASSVLQGASATEAF
- - TRBV25-1 ASSEPGGSNQPQH
- - TRBV11-2 ASSLGQYNSPLH
TRBD2 - TRBV9 ASSPGTSGRKETQY
- - TRBV2 ASNRQEWDTEAF
- - TRBV6-5 ASGREKLF
TRBD1 - TRBV10-2 ASSGLGTGDFYGYT
- - TRBV11-3 ASSPRTVLNTIY
TRBD1 once TRBV7-2 ASNQGGQANYGYT
- - TRBV2 ASSDSGGQETQY
TRBD1 - TRBV7-8 ASSAAGGWQPQH
- - TRBV4-2 ASSQVRRGAFEQF
- few TRBV5-5 ASSLALWAGNNQPQH
TRBD1 - TRBV7-9 ASRTGTANTEAF
- - TRBV19 ASSMSAASNQPQH
TRBD1 - TRBV3-1/TRBV3-2 ASSQGQGAAGNTIY
- - TRBV19 ASSAEGVGNQPQH
TRBD1 - TRBV23-1 ASSQPDRAGGNQPQH
- - TRBV20-1 SASGGTEAF
TRBD1 - TRBV5-5 ASSFNRGLSNYGYT
- - TRBV7-9 ASSLATGGRDEQF
- few TRBV2 ASSVGKAGGTEAF
TRBD1 - TRBV9 ASSVWDSGTDTQY
- - TRBV28 ASSYRVRGSPLH
- - TRBV7-9 ASSAQTDHYGYT
- - TRBV19 ASNDGGRYNSPLH
- - TRBV5-1 ASSLLADQETQY
- - TRBV7-2 ASSLPVGPTEAF